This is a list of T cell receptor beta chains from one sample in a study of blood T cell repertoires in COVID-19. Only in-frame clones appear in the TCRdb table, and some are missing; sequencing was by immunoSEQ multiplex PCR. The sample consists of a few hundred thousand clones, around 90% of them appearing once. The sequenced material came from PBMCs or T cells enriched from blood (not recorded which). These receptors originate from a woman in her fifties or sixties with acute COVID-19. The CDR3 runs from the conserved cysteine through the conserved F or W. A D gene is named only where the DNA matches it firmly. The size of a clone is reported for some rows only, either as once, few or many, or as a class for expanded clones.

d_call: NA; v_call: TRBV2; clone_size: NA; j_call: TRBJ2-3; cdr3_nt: TGTGCCAGCAGTCGAACTTGGGATACGCAGTATTTT; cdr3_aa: CASSRTWDTQYF
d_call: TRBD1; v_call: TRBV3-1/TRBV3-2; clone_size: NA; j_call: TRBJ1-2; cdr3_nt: TGTGCCAGCAGCCAAGAACAGGGGGGCGGCTACACCTTC; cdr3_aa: CASSQEQGGGYTF
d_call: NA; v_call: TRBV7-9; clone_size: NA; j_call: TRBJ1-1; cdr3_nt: TGTGCCAGCAGCCCACCCGGGGGATGGAGCACTGAAGCTTTCTTT; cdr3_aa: CASSPPGGWSTEAFF
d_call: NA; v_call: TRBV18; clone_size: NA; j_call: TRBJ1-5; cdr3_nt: TGTGCCAGCTCACCCGGCGAGGCTCAGCCCCAGCATTTT; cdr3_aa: CASSPGEAQPQHF
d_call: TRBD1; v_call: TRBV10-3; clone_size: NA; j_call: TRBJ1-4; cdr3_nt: TGTGCCATCAGTGAGCCCCCGGGACAGGGGTTCAGGGAAAATGAAAAACTGTTTTTT; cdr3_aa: CAISEPPGQGFRENEKLFF
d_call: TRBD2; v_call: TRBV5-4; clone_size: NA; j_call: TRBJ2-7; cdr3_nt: TGTGCCAGCAGCTCCCAGACTAGCGGGGCCTACGAGCAGTACTTC; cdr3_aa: CASSSQTSGAYEQYF
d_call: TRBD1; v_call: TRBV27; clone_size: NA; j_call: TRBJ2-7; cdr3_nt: TGTGCCAGCCAGGGGGGACAGGTGGAGGAGCAGTACTTC; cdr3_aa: CASQGGQVEEQYF
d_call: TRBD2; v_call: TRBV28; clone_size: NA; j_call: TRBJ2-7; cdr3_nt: TGTGCCAGCAGTTCTGTAGCGGGAGGGGCCTACGAGCAGTACTTC; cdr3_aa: CASSSVAGGAYEQYF
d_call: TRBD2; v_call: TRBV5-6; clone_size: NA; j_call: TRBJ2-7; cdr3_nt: TGTGCCAGCAGCTTGGGACTAGCGGGAGGGTCCCACGAGCAGTACTTC; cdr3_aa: CASSLGLAGGSHEQYF
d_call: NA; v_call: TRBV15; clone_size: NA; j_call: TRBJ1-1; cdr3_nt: TGTGCCACCACCCGCAGAGGAAGGACAGACATGAACACTGAAGCTTTCTTT; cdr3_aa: CATTRRGRTDMNTEAFF
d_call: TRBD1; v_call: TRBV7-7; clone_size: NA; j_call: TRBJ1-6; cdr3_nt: TGTGCCAGCAACGCGACAGGGGGACTGAATTCACCCCTCCACTTT; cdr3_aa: CASNATGGLNSPLHF
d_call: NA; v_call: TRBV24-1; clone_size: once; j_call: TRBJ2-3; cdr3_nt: TGTGCCACCAGTCTCGGGTTCACAGATACGCAGTATTTT; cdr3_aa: CATSLGFTDTQYF
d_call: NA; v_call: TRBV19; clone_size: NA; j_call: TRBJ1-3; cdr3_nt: TGTGCCAGTAGCATCAGGGGCTCTGGAAACACCATATATTTT; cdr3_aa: CASSIRGSGNTIYF
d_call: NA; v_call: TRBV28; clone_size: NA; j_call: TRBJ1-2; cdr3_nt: TGTGCCAGCCAGTCTACTCGGACTAACCGGGGCTACACCTTC; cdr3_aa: CASQSTRTNRGYTF
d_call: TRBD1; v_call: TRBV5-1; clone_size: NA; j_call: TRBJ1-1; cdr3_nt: TGCGCCAGCAGCCGAGGACAGGGCCCTGAAGCTTTCTTT; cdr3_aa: CASSRGQGPEAFF
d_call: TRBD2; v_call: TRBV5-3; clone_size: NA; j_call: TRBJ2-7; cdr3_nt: TGTGCCAGAAGCTTGGTGTGGCGGGAGAGGTACGAGCAGTACTTC; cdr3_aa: CARSLVWRERYEQYF